Shown below are 8 T cell receptor beta chains from a single sample sequenced in a study of CD8+ T cells in alopecia areata. Extracted RNA was reverse transcribed into cDNA, the sequencing template. The assay was immunoSEQ multiplex PCR, and TCRdb's table has in-frame clones only and misses some. The data contain 160,000 or so clones, about 67% of them singletons. This specimen consisted of CD8+ T cells sorted from blood, obtained at week 0. Receptor source: a human donor with alopecia areata.

This clone has only one observation. The rearrangement uses TRBV5-1 and TRBJ2-6; weak D call: TRBD2 (5 bases). Between the trimmed V and J ends, which lost 0 bases and 4 bases, there was a span of 11 bases. The CDR3 extends over 16 amino acids. CDR1 and CDR2 from the germline V gene are SGHRS and YFSETQ. The CDR3 DNA sequence: TGCGCCAGCAGCTTGGCGTGTCCTAGCGGGGCCAACGTCCTGACTTTC. It encodes CASSLACPSGANVLTF.

V usage is TRBV7-9 and J usage is TRBJ1-1, with D unresolved. The CDR3 has 14 amino acids. CDR1 and CDR2 (germline): SEHNR, FQNEAQ (reference sequence). The V and J ends lost 5 bases and 6 bases respectively, with 16 bases between them. The chain's CDR3 is CASSGPGVTAEAFF. CDR3 bases: TGTGCCAGCAGCGGACCCGGGGTAACGGCTGAAGCTTTCTTT.

The chain couples TRBV5-6 to TRBJ1-5; weak D call: TRBD1 (6 bases). This CDR3 spans 13 amino acids. V lost 5 bases to trimming and J lost 7 bases, with 13 bases between them. Germline V gene data show CDR1 as SGHDT and CDR2 as YYEEEE. This CDR3 is CASRKGGGQPQHF. The CDR3 DNA sequence: TGTGCCAGCAGAAAGGGGGGTGGGCAGCCCCAGCATTTT.

This clone was counted only a few times. This chain uses TRBV19 with TRBJ1-1; tentatively, D is TRBD1 (6 bases). V was clipped by 11 bases and J by 1 base, with 14 bases between them. The CDR3 length is 13 residues. Germline V gene sequence: CDR1 LNHDA, CDR2 SQIVND (reference sequence). The CDR3 region is CAAKQGWNTEAFF. CDR3 nucleotides: TGTGCCGCCAAACAGGGTTGGAACACTGAAGCTTTCTTT.

The chain joins TRBV9 to TRBJ2-7; the D gene could be TRBD1 or TRBD2 (5 bases each). The ends were cut back, 0 bases at V and 2 bases at J, with 12 bases in the middle. The CDR3 has 15 amino acids. Germline CDR1 is SGDLS and CDR2 is YYNGEE. DNA for the CDR3: TGTGCCAGCAGCGTAGGATTTGGGGGAACCTACGAGCAGTACTTC. Amino acids: CASSVGFGGTYEQYF. Using reference TRBV9 and TRBJ2-7 for the parts outside the CDR3, the full variable domain is DSGVTQTPKHLITATGQRVTLRCSPRSGDLSVYWYQQSLDQGLQFLIQYYNGEERAKGNILERFSAQQFPDLHSELNLSSLELGDSALYFCASSVGFGGTYEQYFGPGTRLTVT.

This clone was counted between two and nine times. The rearrangement uses TRBV11-2 and TRBJ2-1; the D gene is possibly TRBD1 (8 bases). V lost 6 bases and J lost 5, with 20 bases in between. The germline V gene has CDR1 SGHAT and CDR2 FQNNGV. This CDR3 is 16 amino acids long. DNA of the CDR3: TGTGCCAGCAGGTGGGAGGGGGACAGGCTAAACAATGAGCAGTTCTTC. It is translated as CASRWEGDRLNNEQFF. The complete variable domain, with remaining parts taken from reference TRBV11-2 and TRBJ2-1, reads EAGVAQSPRYKIIEKRQSVAFWCNPISGHATLYWYQQILGQGPKLLIQFQNNGVVDDSQLPKDRFSAERLKGVDSTLKIQPAKLEDSAVYLCASRWEGDRLNNEQFFGPGTRLTVL.

This sequence joins TRBV12-5 and TRBJ2-1; no clear D gene. V dropped 5 bases and J dropped 8 bases, with 13 bases sitting between them. CDR3 length equals 13 residues. Germline V gives CDR1 LGHNT, CDR2 FRNRAP. The CDR3, as DNA: TGTGCTAGTGGTGCGTCCAAAGTGGATGAGCAGTTCTTC. This translates into CASGASKVDEQFF.

The V gene is TRBV7-9, the J gene TRBJ1-2; D is ambiguous. Germline V lookup: CDR1 SEHNR, CDR2 FQNEAQ (reference sequence). V lost 0 bases, J lost 2 bases, and 4 bases lay in between. The CDR3 runs to 13 residues. The CDR3 sequence: CASSLAENYGYTF. CDR3 DNA: TGTGCCAGCAGCTTAGCAGAAAACTATGGCTACACCTTC.